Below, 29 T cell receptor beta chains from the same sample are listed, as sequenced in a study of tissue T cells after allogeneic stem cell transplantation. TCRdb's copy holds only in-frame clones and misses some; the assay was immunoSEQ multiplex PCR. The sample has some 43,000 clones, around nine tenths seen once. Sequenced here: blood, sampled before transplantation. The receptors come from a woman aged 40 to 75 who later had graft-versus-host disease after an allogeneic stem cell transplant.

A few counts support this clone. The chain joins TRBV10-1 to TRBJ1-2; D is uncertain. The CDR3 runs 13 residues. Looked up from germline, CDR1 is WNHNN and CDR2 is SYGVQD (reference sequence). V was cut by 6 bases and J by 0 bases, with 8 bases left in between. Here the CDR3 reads CASSPGANYGYTF. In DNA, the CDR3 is TGCGCCAGCAGCCCTGGGGCTAACTATGGCTACACCTTC.

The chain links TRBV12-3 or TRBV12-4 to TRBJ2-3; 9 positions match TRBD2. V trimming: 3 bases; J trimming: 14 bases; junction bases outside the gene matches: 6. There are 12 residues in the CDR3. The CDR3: CASSFSGSPPYF. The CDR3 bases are TGTGCCAGCAGTTTTAGCGGGAGTCCTCCGTATTTT.

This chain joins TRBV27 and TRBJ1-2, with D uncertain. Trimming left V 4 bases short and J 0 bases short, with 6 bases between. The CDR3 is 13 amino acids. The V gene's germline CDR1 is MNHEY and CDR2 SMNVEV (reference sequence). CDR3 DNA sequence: TGTGCCAGCAGTTCACAGACTAACTATGGCTACACCTTC. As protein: CASSSQTNYGYTF.

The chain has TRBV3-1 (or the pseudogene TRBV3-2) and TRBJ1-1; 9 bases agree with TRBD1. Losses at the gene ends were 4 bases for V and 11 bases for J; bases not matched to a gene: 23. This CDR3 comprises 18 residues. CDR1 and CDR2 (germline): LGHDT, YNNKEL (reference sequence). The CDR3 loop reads CASSLGTGGVYGTEVAFF. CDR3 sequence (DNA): TGTGCCAGCAGCCTCGGTACAGGGGGCGTTTATGGTACGGAAGTGGCTTTCTTT.

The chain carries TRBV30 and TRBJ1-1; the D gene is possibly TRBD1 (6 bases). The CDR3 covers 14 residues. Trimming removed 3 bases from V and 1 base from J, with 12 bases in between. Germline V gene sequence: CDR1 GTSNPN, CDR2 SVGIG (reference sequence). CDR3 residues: CAWRIEGENTEAFF. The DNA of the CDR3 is TGTGCCTGGAGGATAGAGGGGGAGAACACTGAAGCTTTCTTT.

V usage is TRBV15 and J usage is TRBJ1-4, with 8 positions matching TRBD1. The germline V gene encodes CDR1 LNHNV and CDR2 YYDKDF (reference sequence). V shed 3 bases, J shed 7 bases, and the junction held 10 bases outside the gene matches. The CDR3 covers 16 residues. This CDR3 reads CATSRNSGQEREKLFF. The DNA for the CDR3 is TGTGCCACCAGCAGGAACTCGGGACAGGAGCGTGAAAAACTGTTTTTT.

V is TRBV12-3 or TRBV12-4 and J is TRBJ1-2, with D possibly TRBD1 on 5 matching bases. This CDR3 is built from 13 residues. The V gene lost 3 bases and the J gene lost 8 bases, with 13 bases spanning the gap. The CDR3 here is CASSFHGAGGYTF. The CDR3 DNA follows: TGTGCCAGCAGTTTTCACGGGGCGGGGGGCTACACCTTC.

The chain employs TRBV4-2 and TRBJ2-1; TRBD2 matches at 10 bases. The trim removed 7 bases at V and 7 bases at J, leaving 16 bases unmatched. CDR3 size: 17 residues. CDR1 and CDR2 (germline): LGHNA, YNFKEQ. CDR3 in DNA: TGTGCCAGCACGAAAACACCACTAGCGGGAATGAAGAATGAGCAGTTCTTC. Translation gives CASTKTPLAGMKNEQFF.

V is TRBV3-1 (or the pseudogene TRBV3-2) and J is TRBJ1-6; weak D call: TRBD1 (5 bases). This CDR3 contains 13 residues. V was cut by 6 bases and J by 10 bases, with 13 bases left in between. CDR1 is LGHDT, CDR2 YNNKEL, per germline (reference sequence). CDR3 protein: CASSPGTGSPLHF. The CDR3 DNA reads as TGTGCCAGCAGTCCCGGGACGGGGTCACCCCTCCACTTT.

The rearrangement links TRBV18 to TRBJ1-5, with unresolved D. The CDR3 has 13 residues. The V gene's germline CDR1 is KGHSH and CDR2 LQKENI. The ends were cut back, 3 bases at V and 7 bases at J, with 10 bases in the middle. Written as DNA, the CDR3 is TGTGCCAGCTCACCGGGGTTAGGACAGCCCCAGCATTTT. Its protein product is CASSPGLGQPQHF.

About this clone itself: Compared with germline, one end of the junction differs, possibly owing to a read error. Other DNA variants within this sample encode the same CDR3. The CDR3 nucleotides are TGCGCCAGCTCACCCCAGGGAACCGGGGAGCTGTTTTTT. This encodes CASSPQGTGELFF. This chain connects TRBV18 to TRBJ2-2; tentatively, D is TRBD1 (5 bases). This CDR3 has 13 amino acids. CDR1 and CDR2 (germline): KGHSH, LQKENI.

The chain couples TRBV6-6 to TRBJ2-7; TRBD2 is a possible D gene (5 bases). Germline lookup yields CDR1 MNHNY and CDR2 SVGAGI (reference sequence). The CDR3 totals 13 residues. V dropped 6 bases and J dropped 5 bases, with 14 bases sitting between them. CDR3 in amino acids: CASSAPGINEQYF. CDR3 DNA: TGTGCCAGCAGCGCCCCGGGGATCAACGAGCAGTACTTC.

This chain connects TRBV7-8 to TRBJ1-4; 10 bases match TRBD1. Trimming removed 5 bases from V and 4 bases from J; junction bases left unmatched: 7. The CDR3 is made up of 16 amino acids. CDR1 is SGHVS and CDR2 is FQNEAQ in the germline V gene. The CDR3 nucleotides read TGTGCCAGCAGCACCAGACAGGGGGCCGGTAATGAAAAACTGTTTTTT. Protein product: CASSTRQGAGNEKLFF.

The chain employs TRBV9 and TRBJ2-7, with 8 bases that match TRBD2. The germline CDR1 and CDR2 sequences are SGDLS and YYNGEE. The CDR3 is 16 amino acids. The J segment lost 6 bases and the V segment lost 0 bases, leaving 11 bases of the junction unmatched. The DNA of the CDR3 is TGTGCCAGCAGCGTAGCCCCAGCGGGAGTTGAGGGCGAGCAGTACTTC. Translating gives CASSVAPAGVEGEQYF.

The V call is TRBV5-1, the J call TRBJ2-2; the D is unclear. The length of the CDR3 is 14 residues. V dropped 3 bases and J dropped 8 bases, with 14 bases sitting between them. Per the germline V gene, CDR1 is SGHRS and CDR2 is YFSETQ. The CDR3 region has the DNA TGCGCCAGCAGCTCAGACCGCCCCACTGGGGAGCTGTTTTTT. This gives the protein CASSSDRPTGELFF.

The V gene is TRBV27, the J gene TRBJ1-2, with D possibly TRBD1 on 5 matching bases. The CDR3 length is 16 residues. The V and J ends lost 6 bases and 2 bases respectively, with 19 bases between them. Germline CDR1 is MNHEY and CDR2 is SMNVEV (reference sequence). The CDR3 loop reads CASRVAAGNMNYGYTF. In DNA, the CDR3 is TGTGCCAGCAGAGTAGCGGCAGGGAACATGAACTATGGCTACACCTTC.

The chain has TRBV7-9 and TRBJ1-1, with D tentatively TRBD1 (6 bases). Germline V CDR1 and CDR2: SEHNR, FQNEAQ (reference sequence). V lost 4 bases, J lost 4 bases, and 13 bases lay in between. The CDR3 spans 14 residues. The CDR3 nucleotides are TGTGCCAGCAGCTCGATCAGGGGAGGCACTGAAGCTTTCTTT. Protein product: CASSSIRGGTEAFF.

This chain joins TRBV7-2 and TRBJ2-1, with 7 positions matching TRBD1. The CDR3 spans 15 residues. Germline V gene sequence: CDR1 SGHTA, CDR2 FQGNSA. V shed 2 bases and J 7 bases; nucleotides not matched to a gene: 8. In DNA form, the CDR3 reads TGTGCCAGCAGCTTACAGGGGGTCCTGTCGAATGAGCAGTTCTTC. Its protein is CASSLQGVLSNEQFF.

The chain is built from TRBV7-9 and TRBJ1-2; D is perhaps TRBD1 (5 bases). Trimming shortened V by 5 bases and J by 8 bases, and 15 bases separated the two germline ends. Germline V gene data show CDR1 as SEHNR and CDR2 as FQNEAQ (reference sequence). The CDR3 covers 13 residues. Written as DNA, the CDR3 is TGTGCCAGCAGCAACAGGCAGGGCCTCGGCTACACCTTC. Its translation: CASSNRQGLGYTF.

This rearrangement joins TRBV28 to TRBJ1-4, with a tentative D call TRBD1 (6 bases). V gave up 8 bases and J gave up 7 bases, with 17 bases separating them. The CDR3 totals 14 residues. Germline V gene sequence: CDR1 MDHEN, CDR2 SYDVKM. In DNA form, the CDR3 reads TGTGCCAGCTCCGCCAGTGGGGGCCGTGAAAAACTGTTTTTT. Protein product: CASSASGGREKLFF.

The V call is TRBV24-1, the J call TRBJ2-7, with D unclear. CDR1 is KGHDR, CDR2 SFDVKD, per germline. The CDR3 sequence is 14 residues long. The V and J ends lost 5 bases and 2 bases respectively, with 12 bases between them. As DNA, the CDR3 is TGTGCCACCAGTGGTGGAGCCACCCCCTACGAGCAGTACTTC. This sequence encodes CATSGGATPYEQYF.

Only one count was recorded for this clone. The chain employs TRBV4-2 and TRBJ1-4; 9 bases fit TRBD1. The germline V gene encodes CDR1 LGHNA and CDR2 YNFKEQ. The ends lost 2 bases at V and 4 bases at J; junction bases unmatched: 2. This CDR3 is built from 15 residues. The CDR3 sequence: CASSQPGQGNEKLFF. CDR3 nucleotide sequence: TGTGCCAGCAGCCAACCGGGACAGGGTAATGAAAAACTGTTTTTT.

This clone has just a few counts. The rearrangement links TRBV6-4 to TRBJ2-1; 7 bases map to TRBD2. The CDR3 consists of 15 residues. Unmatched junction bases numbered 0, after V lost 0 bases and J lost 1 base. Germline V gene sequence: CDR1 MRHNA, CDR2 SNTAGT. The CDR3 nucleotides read TGTGCCAGCAGTGACTCTAGCGGGTCCTACAATGAGCAGTTCTTC. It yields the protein CASSDSSGSYNEQFF.

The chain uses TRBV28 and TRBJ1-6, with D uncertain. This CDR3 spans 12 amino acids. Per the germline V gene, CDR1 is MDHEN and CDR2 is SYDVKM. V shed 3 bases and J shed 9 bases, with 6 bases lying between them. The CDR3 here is CASSLSLSPLHF. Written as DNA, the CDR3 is TGTGCCAGCAGTTTGTCCCTTTCACCCCTCCACTTT.

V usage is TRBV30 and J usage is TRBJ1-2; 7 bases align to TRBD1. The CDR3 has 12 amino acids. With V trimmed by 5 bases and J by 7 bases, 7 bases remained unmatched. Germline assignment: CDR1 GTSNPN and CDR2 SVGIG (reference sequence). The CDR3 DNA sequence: TGTGCCTGGGGCGGACAGGATCTTGGCTACACCTTC. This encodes CAWGGQDLGYTF.

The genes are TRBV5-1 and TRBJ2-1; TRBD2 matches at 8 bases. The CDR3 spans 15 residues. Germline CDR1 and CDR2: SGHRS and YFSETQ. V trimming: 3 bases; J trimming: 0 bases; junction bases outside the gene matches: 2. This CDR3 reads CASSSSGGSYNEQFF. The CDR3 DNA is TGCGCCAGCAGCTCCAGCGGGGGCTCCTACAATGAGCAGTTCTTC.

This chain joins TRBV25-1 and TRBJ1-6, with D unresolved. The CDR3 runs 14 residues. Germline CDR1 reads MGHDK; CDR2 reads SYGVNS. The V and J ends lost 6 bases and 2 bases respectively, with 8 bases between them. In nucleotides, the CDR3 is TGTGCCAGCAGCGAGGGTACCTATAATTCACCCCTCCACTTT. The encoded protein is CASSEGTYNSPLHF.

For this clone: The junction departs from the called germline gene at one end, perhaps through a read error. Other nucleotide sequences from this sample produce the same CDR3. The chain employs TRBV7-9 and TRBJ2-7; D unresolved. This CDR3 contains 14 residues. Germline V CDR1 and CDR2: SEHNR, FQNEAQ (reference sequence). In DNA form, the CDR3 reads TGTGCCAGCAGCTTTCAGAGTAGCTCCTATGAGCAGTACTTC. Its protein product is CASSFQSSSYEQYF.

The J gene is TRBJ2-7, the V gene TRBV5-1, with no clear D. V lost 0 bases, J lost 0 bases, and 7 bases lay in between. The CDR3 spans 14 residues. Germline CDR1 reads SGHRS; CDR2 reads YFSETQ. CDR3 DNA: TGCGCCAGCAGCTTGGGCCAGTTCTCCTACGAGCAGTACTTC. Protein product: CASSLGQFSYEQYF.